This is a list of T cell receptor beta chains from one sample in a study of blood T cells in healthy people across ages. One entry per CDR3 protein results from TCRdb running MiXCR on the 5' RACE reads. The profile shows some 1.5 million distinct CDR3 sequences, roughly 43% of them singletons. The source material was blood. All receptors come from a woman under 30 in good health. CDR3s leave out the opening cysteine and the closing phenylalanine or tryptophan. Fields, in order: V gene, CDR3 protein.

v_call: TRBV4-3; cdr3_aa: ASSPYSHRGDSYNEQF
v_call: TRBV24-1; cdr3_aa: ATGQGYGYT
v_call: TRBV11-2; cdr3_aa: ASSPRGVTMGDFTDTQY
v_call: TRBV9; cdr3_aa: ASSVDGHNTEAF
v_call: TRBV7-9; cdr3_aa: ASSFPYYEQY
v_call: TRBV7-9; cdr3_aa: ASSLVANTGELF
v_call: TRBV7-9; cdr3_aa: ASSLGVENTEAF
v_call: TRBV29-1; cdr3_aa: SVEERLAGSYEQY
v_call: TRBV27; cdr3_aa: ASSLSSFSNEQF
v_call: TRBV11-2; cdr3_aa: ASTNTGTSGRSTDTQY
v_call: TRBV4-1; cdr3_aa: ASSHTGPERY
v_call: TRBV11-2; cdr3_aa: ASSPGGLAGMEQTQY
v_call: TRBV11-2; cdr3_aa: ASSSPGTSEKLF
v_call: TRBV20-1; cdr3_aa: SALAPVAANYGYT
v_call: TRBV15; cdr3_aa: ATTQASYNEQF
v_call: TRBV6-5; cdr3_aa: ASSPGTSEREDEQY
v_call: TRBV27; cdr3_aa: ASSLSWDWGEAF
v_call: TRBV10-3; cdr3_aa: AIRAFADRYAY
v_call: TRBV6-5; cdr3_aa: ASRLTGTYGYT
v_call: TRBV27; cdr3_aa: ASTRDYYTGELF
v_call: TRBV5-1; cdr3_aa: ASSSPGGRNIQY
v_call: TRBV5-1; cdr3_aa: ASSQIDRVALNEQF
v_call: TRBV6-2/TRBV6-3; cdr3_aa: TSAPGWTGANVLT
v_call: TRBV29-1; cdr3_aa: SVGTGAGTGELF
v_call: TRBV7-3; cdr3_aa: ASSSRQGAGEQY
v_call: TRBV29-1; cdr3_aa: SVAAQINTEAF
v_call: TRBV29-1; cdr3_aa: SVEGREDETRY
v_call: TRBV12-3/TRBV12-4; cdr3_aa: ASNGERASYEQY
v_call: TRBV7-8; cdr3_aa: ASSLFDSRGGDNEQF
v_call: TRBV5-1; cdr3_aa: ASSLNRPWETEAF
v_call: TRBV12-3/TRBV12-4; cdr3_aa: ASTRLAGGREQY
v_call: TRBV20-1; cdr3_aa: SARDLARSYNEQF
v_call: TRBV12-3/TRBV12-4; cdr3_aa: ASSDTLAKNIQY
v_call: TRBV28; cdr3_aa: ASSFWGEGDNEQF
v_call: TRBV11-2; cdr3_aa: ASSERQTMNTEAF
v_call: TRBV10-3; cdr3_aa: AISAGEADGYT
v_call: TRBV27; cdr3_aa: ASNSPGTRQITEAF
v_call: TRBV6-2/TRBV6-3; cdr3_aa: ASRVRVGHQNTEAF
v_call: TRBV10-1; cdr3_aa: ASSERDRRYEQY
v_call: TRBV12-3/TRBV12-4; cdr3_aa: ASSFGQGTDCGYT
v_call: TRBV6-5; cdr3_aa: ASSYSWAINNEQF
v_call: TRBV7-8; cdr3_aa: ASSLERISYNEQF
v_call: TRBV13; cdr3_aa: ASSLGRGPANYGYT
v_call: TRBV6-2/TRBV6-3; cdr3_aa: ASSSGRGTTDTQY
v_call: TRBV28; cdr3_aa: ASSQGQGYNEQY
v_call: TRBV18; cdr3_aa: ASSPYQGSYEQY
v_call: TRBV20-1; cdr3_aa: SASGGKKLF
v_call: TRBV7-2; cdr3_aa: ASNLAGLSYNEQF
v_call: TRBV30; cdr3_aa: AWSTEGYQPQH